The T cell receptor beta chain described here comes from a study of shared clonotypes between healthy human individuals. The CDR3 runs 16 residues. The germline CDR1 and CDR2 sequences are LNHDA and SQIVND (reference sequence). V gave up 7 bases and J gave up 0 bases, with 15 bases separating them. The data were produced by immunoSEQ multiplex PCR, yet TCRdb's version contains in-frame clones alone and is incomplete. The profile shows about 1.1 million clones, 75% to 85% of them singletons. The sequenced material came from memory CD4+ T cells from PBMCs. The subset denotes: CD45RA-negative fraction. The source of this sequence is a man aged 18 to 35 in good health. Some clones in this sample may be carry-over from other donors' samples. The V call is TRBV19, the J call TRBJ2-2; tentatively, D is TRBD2 (5 bases). CDR3 nucleotides: TGTGCCAGTACGTTATGGGCGGGTTCGAACACCGGGGAGCTGTTTTTT. Its protein is CASTLWAGSNTGELFF.